This T cell receptor beta chain was identified during a study of T cells in Graves' hyperthyroidism and ophthalmopathy (dated by TCRdb to between 2018 and 2021). The study in broad terms: Peripheral blood was collected at initial diagnosis, before any treatment. A discovery cohort of roughly 100 patients, 43 with Graves' ophthalmopathy and 57 with stable Graves' hyperthyroidism, was used to find distinguishing TCR V-J signatures. The 100 discovery patients were divided at random into training and test sets in a 7:3 ratio. Whether ophthalmopathy could be predicted prospectively was tested in an independent validation cohort made up of fewer than 20 hyperthyroidism patients plus 17 patients who later progressed to ophthalmopathy. After blood sampling, hyperthyroidism patients were treated with methimazole at a starting dose of 30 mg daily, and ophthalmopathy patients were treated with high-dose intravenous methylprednisolone. The paper reports TCR Vbeta CDR3 sequencing of 130 to 150 peripheral blood samples: 43 ophthalmopathy, fewer than 80 hyperthyroidism and some 17 progressor patients. Thyroid tissue and blood T-cell repertoires from six or seven Graves' hyperthyroidism patients were also compared in the study. General findings and caveats noted by the study authors: In validation, progression to ophthalmopathy was predicted by the model with 70% to 71% sensitivity and 72.22% specificity, a median of about 6.4 months before onset. No statistical method was used to set the sample size in advance, and investigators knew the group allocation. Ophthalmopathy was separated from stable hyperthyroidism by a 13 V-J signature model, with 85% to 90% sensitivity and about 84% specificity obtained in cross-validation and 80%/75% obtained in testing. Most expanded thyroid clonotypes (frequency above 0.001) were also detected in blood, a finding suggesting that blood repertoires may reflect thyroid immune responses.

Stable Graves' hyperthyroidism was defined as no progression to ophthalmopathy during 18 months of follow-up. The hyperthyroidism patients were between 18 and 65 years old and newly diagnosed, with a disease duration of less than 2 months. Any patient with an uncontrolled infection, another autoimmune disease, pregnancy or lactation was excluded. Diagnoses were established on the basis of clinical symptoms, serum thyroxine and TRAb, thyroid ultrasound, and orbital computed tomography. PBMCs were isolated from 10 ml of fresh peripheral blood by Ficoll-Paque density gradient centrifugation. Total RNA was extracted using Trizol reagent, and RNA quality was assessed on an Agilent 2100 Bioanalyzer. CDR1 is given as MNHNS and CDR2 as SASEGT, both from the germline V gene. There are 14 amino acids in the CDR3, from cysteine to phenylalanine inclusive. Only the CDR3 DNA is retained, 42 bases long and in frame from the first base. V is reduced by 7 bases and J by 4 bases, leaving a spacing of 17 bases between them.

Amplification of TCR beta CDR3 regions was carried out from RNA transcripts. The first round of RT-PCR for the TCR CDR3 was performed with the HTBI primer set and the Qiagen OneStep RT-PCR kit. Libraries were constructed in a second round of multiplex PCR, after which size selection and purification were carried out. Sequencing of the libraries was done on an Illumina HiSeq2000 using paired-end 100 bp reads. The study's processing was this. Raw data were processed with SOAPnuke, discarding reads with adapters, uncalled bases, mean Phred below 15, or no exact constant-primer or identifier match. COPE v1.2.5 was used to merge the high-quality paired reads, and each unique nucleotide sequence was defined as a clonotype. MiTCR v1.1 was used to align clonotypes to the IMGT TRBV, TRBD and TRBJ reference segments. Analysis was restricted to V-J combinations with a frequency above 0.0001, which covered roughly 99% of repertoires. The TCS score was defined as the ratio of F50 (clonal expansion) to E x V (chaos), calculated using BLOSUM62-based TCRdist between CDR3 peptides within each V-J. Welch's t-statistics and random forest reduced approximately 520 V-J features to 10 to 15, which were used in a naive Bayes classifier (R e1071). Through fastp at Q25 and MiXCR, TCRdb rebuilt clones from the public reads, retaining in-frame beta chains. Identical CDR3 protein sequences are pooled into one entry, listed with their most common genes and DNA. TCRdb, not the original authors, processed these V and J calls. The sample includes about 400,000 distinct CDR3 sequences, with just under 15% observed a single time. The leading ten clones occupy around a third of the sample.

Many counts were recorded for this clonotype. Its specific antigen is unknown. Base quality data are lacking; no much larger clone is found one base away. Sequencing was done on a sample of blood. This sequence uses TRBV6-1 and TRBJ2-7; no confident D gene assignment can be made. The sequence came from a woman aged 30 to 39 with Graves' hyperthyroidism. CDR3 reads: CASTARYRKYEQYF. The DNA sequence follows: TGTGCCAGCACCGCGAGGTACAGAAAATACGAGCAGTACTTC.